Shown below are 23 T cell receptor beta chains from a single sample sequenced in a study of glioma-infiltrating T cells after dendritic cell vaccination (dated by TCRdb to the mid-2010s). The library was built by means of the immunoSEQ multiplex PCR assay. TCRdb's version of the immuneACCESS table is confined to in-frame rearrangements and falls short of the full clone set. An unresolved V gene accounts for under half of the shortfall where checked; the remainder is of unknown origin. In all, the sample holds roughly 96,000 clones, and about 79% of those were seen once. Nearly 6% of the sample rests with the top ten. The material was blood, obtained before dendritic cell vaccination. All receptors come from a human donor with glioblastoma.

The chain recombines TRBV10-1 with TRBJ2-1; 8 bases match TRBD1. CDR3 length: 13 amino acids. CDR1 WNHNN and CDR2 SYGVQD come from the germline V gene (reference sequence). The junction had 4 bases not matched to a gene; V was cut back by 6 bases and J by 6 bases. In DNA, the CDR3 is TGCGCCAGCAGCGGACAGGGTATCAATGAGCAGTTCTTC. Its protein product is CASSGQGINEQFF.

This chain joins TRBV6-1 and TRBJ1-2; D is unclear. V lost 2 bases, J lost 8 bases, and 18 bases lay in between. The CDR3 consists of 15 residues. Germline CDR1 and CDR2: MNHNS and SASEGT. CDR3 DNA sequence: TGTGCCAGCAGTGAAAATTCAGTATTACGGGAAGGCTACACCTTC. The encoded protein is CASSENSVLREGYTF.

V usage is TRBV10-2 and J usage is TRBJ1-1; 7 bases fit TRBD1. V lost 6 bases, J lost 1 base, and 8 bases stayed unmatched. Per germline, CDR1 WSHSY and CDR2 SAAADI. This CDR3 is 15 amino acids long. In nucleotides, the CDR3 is TGCGCCAGCAGCAAGGGACAGCAGAAGAACACTGAAGCTTTCTTT. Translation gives CASSKGQQKNTEAFF.

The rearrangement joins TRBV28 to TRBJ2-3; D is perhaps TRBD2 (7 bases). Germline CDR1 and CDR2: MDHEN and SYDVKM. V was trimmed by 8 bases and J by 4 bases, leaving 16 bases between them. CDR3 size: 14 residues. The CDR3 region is CASGGGQGADTQYF. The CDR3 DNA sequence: TGTGCCAGCGGGGGGGGGCAGGGCGCAGATACGCAGTATTTT.

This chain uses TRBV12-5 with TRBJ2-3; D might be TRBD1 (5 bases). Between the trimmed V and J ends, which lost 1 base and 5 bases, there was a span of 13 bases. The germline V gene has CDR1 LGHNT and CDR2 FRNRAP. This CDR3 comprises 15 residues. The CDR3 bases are TGTGCTAGTGGTTTGGGGCAGGGTTCACGAGATACGCAGTATTTT. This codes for CASGLGQGSRDTQYF.

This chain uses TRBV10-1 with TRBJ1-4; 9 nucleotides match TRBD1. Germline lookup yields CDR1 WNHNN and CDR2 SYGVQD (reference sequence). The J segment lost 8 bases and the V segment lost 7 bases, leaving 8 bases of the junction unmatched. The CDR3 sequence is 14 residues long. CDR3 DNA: TGCGCCAGCATAAACAGGGGGCTCCGGGAAAAACTGTTTTTT. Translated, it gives CASINRGLREKLFF.

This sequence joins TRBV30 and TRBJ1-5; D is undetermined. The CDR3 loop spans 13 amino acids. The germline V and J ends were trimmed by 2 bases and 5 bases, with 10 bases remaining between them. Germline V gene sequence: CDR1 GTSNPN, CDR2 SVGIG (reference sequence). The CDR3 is CAWSPQADQPQHF. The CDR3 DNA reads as TGTGCCTGGAGTCCCCAGGCCGATCAGCCCCAGCATTTT.

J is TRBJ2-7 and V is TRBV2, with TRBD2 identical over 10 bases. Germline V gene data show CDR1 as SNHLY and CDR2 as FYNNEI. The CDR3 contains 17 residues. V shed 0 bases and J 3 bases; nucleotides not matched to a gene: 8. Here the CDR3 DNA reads TGTGCCAGCAGTGAAGCGCACACTAGCGGGGATTACTACGAGCAGTACTTC. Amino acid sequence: CASSEAHTSGDYYEQYF.

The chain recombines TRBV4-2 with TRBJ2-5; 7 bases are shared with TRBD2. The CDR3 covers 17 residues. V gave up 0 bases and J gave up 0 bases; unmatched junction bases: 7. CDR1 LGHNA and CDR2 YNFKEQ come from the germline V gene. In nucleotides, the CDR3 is TGTGCCAGCAGCCAAGATCGAACGGGGGGAGACCAAGAGACCCAGTACTTC. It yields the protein CASSQDRTGGDQETQYF.

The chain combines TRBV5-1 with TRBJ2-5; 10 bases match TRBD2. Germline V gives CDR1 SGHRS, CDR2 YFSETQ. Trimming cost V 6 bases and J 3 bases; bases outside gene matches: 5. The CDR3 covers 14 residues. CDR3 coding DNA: TGCGCCAGCAAAAGCGGGGGGGGAGAAGAGACCCAGTACTTC. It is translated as CASKSGGGEETQYF.

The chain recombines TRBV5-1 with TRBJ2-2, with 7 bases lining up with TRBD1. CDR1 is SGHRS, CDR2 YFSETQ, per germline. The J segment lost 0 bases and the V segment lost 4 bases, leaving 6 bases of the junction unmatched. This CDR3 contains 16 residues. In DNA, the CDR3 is TGCGCCAGCAGCCTAAAGGGGGCCCCGAACACCGGGGAGCTGTTTTTT. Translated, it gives CASSLKGAPNTGELFF. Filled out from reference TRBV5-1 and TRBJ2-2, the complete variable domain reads KAGVTQTPRYLIKTRGQQVTLSCSPISGHRSVSWYQQTPGQGLQFLFEYFSETQRNKGNFPGRFSGRQFSNSRSEMNVSTLELGDSALYLCASSLKGAPNTGELFFGEGSRLTVL.

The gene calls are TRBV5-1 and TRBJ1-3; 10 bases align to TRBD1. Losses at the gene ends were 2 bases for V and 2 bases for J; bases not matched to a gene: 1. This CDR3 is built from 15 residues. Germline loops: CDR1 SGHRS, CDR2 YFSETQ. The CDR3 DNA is TGCGCCAGCAGCTTAGGGACAGGGGCTGGAAACACCATATATTTT. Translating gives CASSLGTGAGNTIYF.

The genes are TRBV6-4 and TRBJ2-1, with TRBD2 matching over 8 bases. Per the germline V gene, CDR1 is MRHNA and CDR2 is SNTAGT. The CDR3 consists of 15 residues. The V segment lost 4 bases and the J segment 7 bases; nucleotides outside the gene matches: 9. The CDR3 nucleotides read TGTGCCAGCAGTGTCATGAGCGGGAGAGGGAATGAGCAGTTCTTC. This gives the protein CASSVMSGRGNEQFF.

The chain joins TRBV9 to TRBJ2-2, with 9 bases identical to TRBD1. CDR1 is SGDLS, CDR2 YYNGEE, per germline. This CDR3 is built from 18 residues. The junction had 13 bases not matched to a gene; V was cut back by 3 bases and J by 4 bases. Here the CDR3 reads CASSAPWGTGMITGELFF. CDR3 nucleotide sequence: TGTGCCAGCAGCGCACCCTGGGGGACAGGGATGATCACCGGGGAGCTGTTTTTT.

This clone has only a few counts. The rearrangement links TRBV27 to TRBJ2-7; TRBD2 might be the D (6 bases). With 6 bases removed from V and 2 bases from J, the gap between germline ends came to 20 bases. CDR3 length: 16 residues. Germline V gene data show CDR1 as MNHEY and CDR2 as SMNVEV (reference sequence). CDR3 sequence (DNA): TGTGCCAGCAGCCGCCAATCGATGGGGGGTACCTACGAGCAGTACTTC. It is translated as CASSRQSMGGTYEQYF.

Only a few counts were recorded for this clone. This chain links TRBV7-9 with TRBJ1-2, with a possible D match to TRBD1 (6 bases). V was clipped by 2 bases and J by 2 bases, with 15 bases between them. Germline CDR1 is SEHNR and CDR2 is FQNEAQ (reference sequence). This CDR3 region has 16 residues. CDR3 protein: CASSLQAPGHNYGYTF. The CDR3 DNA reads TGTGCCAGCAGCTTACAAGCGCCGGGACACAACTATGGCTACACCTTC.

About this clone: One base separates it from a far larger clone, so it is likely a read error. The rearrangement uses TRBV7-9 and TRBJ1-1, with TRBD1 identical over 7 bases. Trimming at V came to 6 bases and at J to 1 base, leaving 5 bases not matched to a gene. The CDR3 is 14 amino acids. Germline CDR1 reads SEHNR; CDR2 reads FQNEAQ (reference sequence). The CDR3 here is CASRSGQPNTEAFF. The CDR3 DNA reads TGTGCCAGCAGATCGGGACAGCCGAACACTGAAGCTTTCTTT.

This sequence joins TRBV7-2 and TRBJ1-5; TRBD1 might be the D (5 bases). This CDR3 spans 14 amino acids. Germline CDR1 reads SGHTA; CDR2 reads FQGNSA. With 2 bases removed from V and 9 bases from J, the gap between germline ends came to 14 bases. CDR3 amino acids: CASSLTQGIVPQHF. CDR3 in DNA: TGTGCCAGCAGCTTAACTCAGGGTATAGTGCCCCAGCATTTT.

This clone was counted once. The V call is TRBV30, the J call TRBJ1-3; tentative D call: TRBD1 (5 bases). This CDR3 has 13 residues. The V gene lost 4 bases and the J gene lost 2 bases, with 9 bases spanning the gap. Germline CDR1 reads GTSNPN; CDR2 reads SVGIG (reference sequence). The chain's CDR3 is CAWMGGPGNTIYF. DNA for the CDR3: TGTGCCTGGATGGGGGGACCTGGAAACACCATATATTTT.

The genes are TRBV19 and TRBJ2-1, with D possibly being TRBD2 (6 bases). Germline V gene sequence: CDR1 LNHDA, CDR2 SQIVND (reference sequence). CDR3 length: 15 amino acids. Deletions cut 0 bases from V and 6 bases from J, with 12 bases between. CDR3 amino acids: CASSIDQRAANEQFF. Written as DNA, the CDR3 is TGTGCCAGTAGTATAGACCAGCGGGCGGCCAATGAGCAGTTCTTC.

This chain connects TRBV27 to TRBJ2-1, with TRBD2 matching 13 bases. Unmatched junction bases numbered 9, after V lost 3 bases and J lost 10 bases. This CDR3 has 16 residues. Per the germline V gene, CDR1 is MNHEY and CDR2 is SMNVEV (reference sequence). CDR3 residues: CASSFYRTSGSGEQFF. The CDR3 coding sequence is TGTGCCAGCAGTTTCTACCGGACTAGCGGGAGTGGGGAGCAGTTCTTC.

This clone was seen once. The CDR3 DNA reads as TGCGCCAGCAGCCGTTGGGGGGGCGTATTTAGTGAAAAACTGTTTTTT. This encodes CASSRWGGVFSEKLFF. V is TRBV5-1 and J is TRBJ1-4; the D gene is possibly TRBD1 (6 bases). V was cut by 4 bases and J by 7 bases, with 20 bases left in between. CDR3 length: 16 residues. CDR1 SGHRS and CDR2 YFSETQ come from the germline V gene. The variable domain in full, completed from reference TRBV5-1 and TRBJ1-4, reads KAGVTQTPRYLIKTRGQQVTLSCSPISGHRSVSWYQQTPGQGLQFLFEYFSETQRNKGNFPGRFSGRQFSNSRSEMNVSTLELGDSALYLCASSRWGGVFSEKLFFGSGTQLSVL.

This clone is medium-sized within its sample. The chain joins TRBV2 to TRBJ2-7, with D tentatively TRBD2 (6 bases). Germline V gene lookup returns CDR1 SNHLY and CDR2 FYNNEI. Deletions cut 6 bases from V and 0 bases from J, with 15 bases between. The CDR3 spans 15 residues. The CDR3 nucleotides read TGTGCCAGCAGGGAGGGACTGGGACCCTCCTACGAGCAGTACTTC. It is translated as CASREGLGPSYEQYF.